The clone carrying this TCR beta chain was seen more than once but under ten times. Its specificity is unknown. A junction boundary mismatches the germline segment, possibly from a read error. One entry per CDR3 protein, called by TCRdb with MiXCR from the 5' RACE reads. The table records around 360,000 distinct CDR3 sequences, under 14% of them present only once. This entry belongs to a study of T cells after yellow fever vaccination. Whole-study findings and limits: Most primary-vaccination clones recurred post-booster (approximately 95% CD4, roughly 90% CD8). The secondary T-cell response peaked on day 5, not day 15, but was weaker.

The origin of this receptor is a young man who received the YFV17D yellow fever vaccine. Specimen: PBMCs, collected on the day of the first yellow fever vaccination.

CDR3 DNA sequence: TGTGCCAGCAGCGTAGCGGGGGGGCTAACCGGGGAGCTGTTTTTT. It is translated as CASSVAGGLTGELFF. V and J are TRBV7-2 and TRBJ2-2; 11 bases match TRBD2. Germline V gene sequence: CDR1 SGHTA, CDR2 FQGNSA. This CDR3 is 15 amino acids long.